The next 29 T cell receptor beta chains were all read from a single sample in a study of identical twins. TCRdb re-analysed the 5' RACE reads in MiXCR, keeping a single row per CDR3 protein. The sample contains some 730,000 distinct CDR3 sequences, about 18% of which appear only once. These same data were also listed under a study on T cells expressing NK-cell markers.

The sequenced sample was PBMCs. Every receptor here comes from a woman under 30 in good health.

The gene calls are TRBV6-1 and TRBJ2-2, with D unclear. Per the germline V gene, CDR1 is MNHNS and CDR2 is SASEGT. V lost 6 bases to trimming and J lost 2 bases, with 10 bases between them. The CDR3 has 14 amino acids. The CDR3 coding sequence is TGTGCCAGCAGGATGGGTCCCAACACCGGGGAGCTGTTTTTT. This gives the protein CASRMGPNTGELFF.

This rearrangement joins TRBV12-3 or TRBV12-4 to TRBJ2-1; D may correspond to TRBD1 or TRBD2 (5 bases each). The CDR3 loop spans 15 amino acids. V dropped 6 bases and J dropped 1 base, with 13 bases sitting between them. The CDR3, as DNA: TGTGCCAGCAGAGCAGGGAGAGGGTCCTACAATGAGCAGTTCTTC. It is translated as CASRAGRGSYNEQFF.

The CDR3 DNA reads as TGTGCCAGCAGCCAAGATCCAGGGGGGAGACTAGCACCCTCCTACGAGCAGTACTTC. It yields the protein CASSQDPGGRLAPSYEQYF. The chain couples TRBV3-1 to TRBJ2-7; the D call may be TRBD1 or TRBD2 (7 bases each). The CDR3 is 19 amino acids. Germline CDR1 is LGHDT and CDR2 is YNNKEL (reference sequence). The V and J ends lost 0 bases and 0 bases respectively, with 21 bases between them.

This clonotype was counted between two and nine times. The rearrangement uses TRBV12-3 or TRBV12-4 and TRBJ2-7; D gene ambiguous. The CDR3 loop spans 11 amino acids. Trimming shortened V by 3 bases and J by 6 bases, and 6 bases separated the two germline ends. CDR3 coding DNA: TGTGCCAGCAGTTTTGGATCCGAGCAGTACTTC. Protein product: CASSFGSEQYF.

The chain joins TRBV15 to TRBJ2-5; 8 bases match TRBD2. The J segment lost 5 bases and the V segment lost 3 bases, leaving 11 bases of the junction unmatched. This CDR3 has 16 amino acids. Looked up from germline, CDR1 is LNHNV and CDR2 is YYDKDF (reference sequence). The DNA of the CDR3 is TGTGCCACCAGCAGCCGAAGCCTAGCGGGCGGTGAGACCCAGTACTTC. It encodes CATSSRSLAGGETQYF.

The V and J genes are TRBV6-2 or TRBV6-3 and TRBJ2-5, with D perhaps TRBD1 or TRBD2 (6 bases each). Trimming took 2 bases from V and 4 from J, leaving 14 bases between them. The CDR3 has 15 amino acids. Germline V gene lookup returns CDR1 MNHEY and CDR2 SVGEGT. DNA for the CDR3: TGTGCCAGCAGTTACGAAGGGGGGCGAAGAGAGACCCAGTACTTC. Its protein product is CASSYEGGRRETQYF.

This clonotype was detected ten times or more. The J gene is TRBJ2-1, the V gene TRBV6-2 or TRBV6-3; D is unclear. The CDR3 runs to 12 residues. Trimming stripped 6 bases from V and 6 bases from J, with 9 bases between. CDR1 MNHEY and CDR2 SVGEGT come from the germline V gene. CDR3 DNA: TGTGCCAGCAGGGGAATTTCCAATGAGCAGTTCTTC. This gives the protein CASRGISNEQFF.

The chain carries TRBV15 and TRBJ2-1; TRBD2 matches 10 bases. J lost 0 bases, V lost 1 base, and 9 bases had no gene match. Germline CDR1 is LNHNV and CDR2 is YYDKDF (reference sequence). This CDR3 contains 19 residues. Here the CDR3 reads CATSRGGSGRQSSYNEQFF. The CDR3 DNA sequence: TGTGCCACCAGCAGAGGAGGTAGCGGGAGGCAAAGCTCCTACAATGAGCAGTTCTTC.

The chain links TRBV5-1 to TRBJ2-7; 7 bases line up with TRBD1. In germline, CDR1 is SGHRS, CDR2 YFSETQ. The CDR3 spans 15 residues. With V trimmed by 5 bases and J by 6 bases, 14 bases remained unmatched. The CDR3 is CASSWSSFDRAEQYF. CDR3 bases: TGCGCCAGCAGTTGGAGTTCCTTTGACAGGGCCGAGCAGTACTTC.

The V gene is TRBV4-3, the J gene TRBJ1-2; TRBD1 matches at 7 bases. Germline V gene data show CDR1 as LGHNA and CDR2 as YSLEER. V gave up 6 bases and J gave up 8 bases; unmatched junction bases: 12. The CDR3 length is 14 residues. DNA of the CDR3: TGCGCCAGCAGTCGCGAAGACAGGGTCGGAGGCTACACCTTC. It encodes CASSREDRVGGYTF.

CDR3 bases: TGTGCCAGCAGCTTAGCGACAGTAGCGGGAGGGTTGGAGACCCAGTACTTC. Translated, it gives CASSLATVAGGLETQYF. The V and J genes are TRBV7-8 and TRBJ2-5; 11 nucleotides align to TRBD2. The CDR3 length is 17 residues. The germline V gene encodes CDR1 SGHVS and CDR2 FQNEAQ. With 0 bases clipped from V and 5 bases from J, the junction kept 8 bases outside the gene matches. The variable domain in full, with the rest retrieved from reference TRBV7-8 and TRBJ2-5, is GAGVSQSPRYKVAKRGQDVALRCDPISGHVSLFWYQQALGQGPEFLTYFQNEAQLDKSGLPSDRFFAERPEGSVSTLKIQRTQQEDSAVYLCASSLATVAGGLETQYFGPGTRLLVL.

This clonotype was seen more than once but under ten times. CDR3 bases: TGCAGTGCGCATGGGACAGGGGGTACGGAGAGGGAGACCCAGTACTTC. The encoded protein is CSAHGTGGTERETQYF. The V and J genes are TRBV20-1 and TRBJ2-5; TRBD1 aligns across 11 bases. CDR1 is DFQATT, CDR2 SNEGSKA, per germline (reference sequence). The CDR3 is 16 amino acids. Losses at the gene ends were 6 bases for V and 5 bases for J; bases not matched to a gene: 14.

The rearrangement links TRBV10-3 to TRBJ2-3; D is unresolved. Between the trimmed V and J ends, which lost 4 bases and 2 bases, there was a span of 7 bases. The CDR3 has 13 residues. CDR1 and CDR2 (germline): ENHRY, SYGVKD. This CDR3 is CAISAPNTDTQYF. As DNA, the CDR3 is TGTGCCATCAGTGCTCCTAACACAGATACGCAGTATTTT.

This sequence joins TRBV12-3 or TRBV12-4 and TRBJ2-1, with 9 bases that match TRBD2. V lost 7 bases, J lost 4 bases, and 8 bases stayed unmatched. The CDR3 length is 15 residues. CDR3 loop: CASTLGTSGYNEQFF. The CDR3 DNA reads TGTGCCAGCACCCTTGGCACTAGCGGGTACAATGAGCAGTTCTTC.

The rearrangement links TRBV5-1 to TRBJ2-7; 9 bases are a match to TRBD1. Trimming at V came to 3 bases and at J to 5 bases, leaving 12 bases not matched to a gene. From germline, CDR1 is SGHRS and CDR2 YFSETQ. The CDR3 length is 16 residues. CDR3: CASSWPPDRGPDEQYF. The DNA for the CDR3 is TGCGCCAGCAGCTGGCCTCCGGACAGGGGACCGGACGAGCAGTACTTC.

The CDR3, as DNA: TGTGCCAGCAGCCAATCATGGTCCACTGAAGCTTTCTTT. Amino acid sequence: CASSQSWSTEAFF. This rearrangement joins TRBV3-1 to TRBJ1-1; D call uncertain. The CDR3 consists of 13 residues. V lost 2 bases and J lost 4, with 8 bases in between. From germline, CDR1 is LGHDT and CDR2 YNNKEL (reference sequence).

The J gene is TRBJ2-7, the V gene TRBV6-1; D possibly corresponds to TRBD1 (6 bases). Deletions cut 5 bases from V and 4 bases from J, with 21 bases between. The length of the CDR3 is 16 residues. Germline V lookup: CDR1 MNHNS, CDR2 SASEGT. CDR3 sequence: CASSILRGPFFYEQYF. The CDR3 bases are TGTGCCAGCAGTATTCTCAGGGGTCCCTTTTTTTACGAGCAGTACTTC.

As for this clonotype: Compared with germline, one end of the junction differs, possibly owing to a read error. J is TRBJ1-2 and V is TRBV20-1; TRBD1 might be the D (6 bases). CDR3 size: 13 residues. In germline, CDR1 is DFQATT, CDR2 SNEGSKA (reference sequence). CDR3 bases: TGCAGTGTTAGAGGCAGGGGAGACTATGGCTACACCTTC. Translating gives CSVRGRGDYGYTF.

The gene calls are TRBV13 and TRBJ2-3; 10 bases are a match to TRBD2. With V trimmed by 4 bases and J by 5 bases, 12 bases remained unmatched. Germline V gives CDR1 PRHDT, CDR2 FYEKMQ (reference sequence). This CDR3 comprises 17 residues. The chain's CDR3 is CASSSTTSGAREDTQYF. The CDR3 DNA reads as TGTGCCAGCAGCTCAACTACTAGCGGGGCTCGGGAAGATACGCAGTATTTT.

This chain joins TRBV5-1 and TRBJ1-1; 7 positions match TRBD1. CDR1 SGHRS and CDR2 YFSETQ come from the germline V gene. With V trimmed by 0 bases and J by 9 bases, 2 bases remained unmatched. The CDR3 consists of 12 residues. CDR3: CASSLGQGQAFF. Here the CDR3 DNA reads TGCGCCAGCAGCTTGGGACAGGGTCAAGCTTTCTTT.

This clonotype was seen more than once but under ten times. The V gene is TRBV20-1, the J gene TRBJ1-1; D may be TRBD1 (5 bases). The germline V gene has CDR1 DFQATT and CDR2 SNEGSKA (reference sequence). V lost 5 bases, J lost 4 bases, and 11 bases lay in between. The CDR3 totals 12 residues. For the CDR3, the DNA is TGCAGTGCTCAGGGTTACGGCACTGAAGCTTTCTTT. It specifies CSAQGYGTEAFF.

This clonotype was seen only a few times. CDR3 loop: CASSLAVAREETQYF. The DNA of the CDR3 is TGTGCCAGCAGCTTAGCGGTCGCCAGGGAAGAGACCCAGTACTTC. This chain uses TRBV7-9 with TRBJ2-5; perhaps TRBD1 as D (5 bases). This CDR3 is built from 15 residues. Germline V gene sequence: CDR1 SEHNR, CDR2 FQNEAQ (reference sequence). V was pared by 0 bases and J by 3 bases, with 11 bases between.

In regard to this clonotype: A much more abundant neighbour one base away suggests this may be a read error. The J gene is TRBJ2-3, the V gene TRBV10-3, with D unresolved. The V and J ends lost 6 bases and 0 bases respectively, with 4 bases between them. The CDR3 spans 12 residues. From germline, CDR1 is ENHRY and CDR2 SYGVKD. CDR3 DNA: TGTGCCATCAGAGGGAGCACAGATACGCAGTATTTT. Amino acids: CAIRGSTDTQYF.

V gene TRBV6-1 combines with J gene TRBJ2-7; the match to TRBD1 covers 7 bases. CDR1 is MNHNS, CDR2 SASEGT, per germline. With 6 bases clipped from V and 4 bases from J, the junction kept 12 bases outside the gene matches. The CDR3 runs 15 residues. CDR3 in DNA: TGTGCCAGCAGAAAGGGACAGCACAACCGATACGAGCAGTACTTC. Protein product: CASRKGQHNRYEQYF.

In its sample, this clonotype was seen a few times. The chain carries TRBV7-3 and TRBJ1-1; D unclear. Trimming shortened V by 5 bases and J by 1 base, and 14 bases separated the two germline ends. CDR3 length: 15 residues. CDR1 is SGHTA and CDR2 is FQGTGA in the germline V gene. The DNA of the CDR3 is TGTGCCAGCAGCCTAAGTGTGGGAGCGAACACTGAAGCTTTCTTT. Its protein product is CASSLSVGANTEAFF. The whole variable domain, filled in from reference TRBV7-3 and TRBJ1-1, reads GAGVSQTPSNKVTEKGKYVELRCDPISGHTALYWYRQSLGQGPEFLIYFQGTGAADDSGLPNDRFFAVRPEGSVSTLKIQRTERGDSAVYLCASSLSVGANTEAFFGQGTRLTVV.

The chain recombines TRBV6-1 with TRBJ2-7; D possibly uses TRBD1 or TRBD2 (5 bases each). The CDR3 has 13 residues. Trimming removed 6 bases at V and 11 bases at J, with 20 bases between. CDR1 and CDR2 from the germline V gene are MNHNS and SASEGT. CDR3 region: CASSPSRQGEKYF. The CDR3 DNA sequence: TGTGCCAGCAGCCCCTCGCGGCAGGGAGAAAAGTACTTC.

The sample holds a few counts of this clonotype. This chain uses TRBV6-1 with TRBJ1-4; D gene ambiguous. The CDR3 spans 16 residues. CDR1 and CDR2 (germline): MNHNS, SASEGT. Trimming stripped 6 bases from V and 0 bases from J, with 14 bases between. The CDR3 region has the DNA TGTGCCAGCAGACCTTTACGGCCTGCAACTAATGAAAAACTGTTTTTT. Amino acid sequence: CASRPLRPATNEKLFF.

The V and J genes are TRBV12-3 or TRBV12-4 and TRBJ2-6; no clear D gene. The CDR3 sequence is 16 residues long. Trimming shortened V by 1 base and J by 1 base, and 8 bases separated the two germline ends. CDR3 region: CASSLGLTSGANVLTF. In DNA form, the CDR3 reads TGTGCCAGCAGTTTAGGGCTAACGTCTGGGGCCAACGTCCTGACTTTC.

This clonotype occurred a few times. The chain combines TRBV29-1 with TRBJ1-1, with a weak D call TRBD1 (6 bases). The ends were cut back, 5 bases at V and 3 bases at J, with 7 bases in the middle. CDR1 and CDR2 from the germline V gene are SQVTM and ANQGSEA. This CDR3 region has 11 residues. Here the CDR3 DNA reads TGCAGCGTTCGACAGGACACTGAAGCTTTCTTT. The encoded protein is CSVRQDTEAFF. Variable domain in full (rest from reference TRBV29-1 and TRBJ1-1): SAVISQKPSRDICQRGTSLTIQCQVDSQVTMMFWYRQQPGQSLTLIATANQGSEATYESGFVIDKFPISRPNLTFSTLTVSNMSPEDSSIYLCSVRQDTEAFFGQGTRLTVV.